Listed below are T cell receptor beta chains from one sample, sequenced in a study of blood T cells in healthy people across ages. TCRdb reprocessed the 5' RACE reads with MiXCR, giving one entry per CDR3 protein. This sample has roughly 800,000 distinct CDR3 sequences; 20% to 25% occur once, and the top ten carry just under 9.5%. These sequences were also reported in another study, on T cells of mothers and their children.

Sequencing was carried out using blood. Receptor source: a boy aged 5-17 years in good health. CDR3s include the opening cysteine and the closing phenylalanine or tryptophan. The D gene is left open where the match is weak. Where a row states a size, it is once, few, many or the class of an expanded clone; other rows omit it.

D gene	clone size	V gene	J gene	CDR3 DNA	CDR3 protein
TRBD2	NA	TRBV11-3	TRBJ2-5	TGTGCCAGCAGCCCGGGGACTAGCCTGACCGTATACGAACAAGAGACCCAGTACTTC	CASSPGTSLTVYEQETQYF
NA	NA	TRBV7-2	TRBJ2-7	TGTGCCAGCAGCTTAGTCGTAGATAGCTCCTACGAGCAGTACTTC	CASSLVVDSSYEQYF
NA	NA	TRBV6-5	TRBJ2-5	TGTGCCAGCAGTGGGGGACGCGCGCAAGAGACCCAGTACTTC	CASSGGRAQETQYF
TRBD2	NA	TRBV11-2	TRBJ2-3	TGTGCCAGCTCCCAGCTAGCGGGAAGCCAAGATACGCAGTATTTT	CASSQLAGSQDTQYF
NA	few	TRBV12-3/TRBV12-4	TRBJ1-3	TGTGCCAGCAGTCTCAGACAGCCCTCTGGAAACACCATATATTTT	CASSLRQPSGNTIYF
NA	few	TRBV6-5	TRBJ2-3	TGTGCCAGCAGTTACACGAACACAGATACGCAGTATTTT	CASSYTNTDTQYF
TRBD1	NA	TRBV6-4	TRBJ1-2	TGTGCCACCTACGGACAGGGGGCCTTCTATGGCTACACCTTC	CATYGQGAFYGYTF
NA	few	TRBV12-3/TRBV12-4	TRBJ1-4	TGTGCCAGCAGCAAGACGGGAGGGTCCGGTGAAAAACTGTTTTTT	CASSKTGGSGEKLFF
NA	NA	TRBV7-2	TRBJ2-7	TGTGCCAGCAGCTTGACTACCGAGCAGTACTTC	CASSLTTEQYF
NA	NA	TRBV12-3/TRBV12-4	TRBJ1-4	TGTGCCAGCAGTTCAGCACTTGCAACTAATGAAAAACTGTTTTTT	CASSSALATNEKLFF
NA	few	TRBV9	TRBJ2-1	TGTGCCAGCAGCGTAATGGGGACAACCTACAATGAGCAGTTCTTC	CASSVMGTTYNEQFF
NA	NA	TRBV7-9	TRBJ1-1	TGTGCCAGCAGCTTTGCGGGTGTTCACACTGAAGCTTTCTTT	CASSFAGVHTEAFF
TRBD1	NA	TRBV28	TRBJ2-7	TGTGCCAGCACCCCCACCGGGACAGGAGACTACGAGCAGTACTTC	CASTPTGTGDYEQYF
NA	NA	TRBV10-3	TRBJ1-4	TGTGCCATCAGTGAATCACCCCAAGAAAAACTGTTTTTT	CAISESPQEKLFF
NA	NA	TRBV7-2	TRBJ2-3	TGTGCCAGCAGCTCACCCTACACAGATACGCAGTATTTT	CASSSPYTDTQYF
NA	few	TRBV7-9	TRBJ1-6	TGTGCCAGCAGCCCCCAACGGGGCGGGGGTTCACCCCTCCACTTT	CASSPQRGGGSPLHF
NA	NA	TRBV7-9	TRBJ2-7	TGTGCCAGCAGCCCAGACCTGGCGGGATCGCAGTACTTC	CASSPDLAGSQYF
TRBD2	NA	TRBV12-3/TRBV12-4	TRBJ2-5	TGTGCCAGCAGCGTTATGGGACTAGCGGGGGAAGAGACCCAGTACTTC	CASSVMGLAGEETQYF
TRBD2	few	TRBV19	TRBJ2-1	TGTGCCAGTAGTCCGGGACTAGCTTTCAATGAGCAGTTCTTC	CASSPGLAFNEQFF
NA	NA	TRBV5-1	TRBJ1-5	TGCGCCAGCAGCTTGGTCTCTGGTCAGCCCCAGCATTTT	CASSLVSGQPQHF
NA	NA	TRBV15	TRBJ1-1	TGTGCCACCAGCAGAGATAATTCGGGGGTGTGGGGGAACACTGAAGCTTTCTTT	CATSRDNSGVWGNTEAFF
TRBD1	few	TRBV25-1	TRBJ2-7	TGTGCCAGCGAAAGGACGGGACAGGGACTCAACGACGAGCAGTACTTC	CASERTGQGLNDEQYF
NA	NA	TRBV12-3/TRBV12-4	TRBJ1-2	TGTGCCAGCAGTTTAGTCACAGGATTCGGCTACACCTTC	CASSLVTGFGYTF
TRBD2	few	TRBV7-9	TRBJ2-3	TGTGCCAGCAGCTCCTGGGGGGGAGATACGCAGTATTTT	CASSSWGGDTQYF
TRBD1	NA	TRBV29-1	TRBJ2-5	TGCAGCGTCCTTGGACAGGGTAAAGAGACCCAGTACTTC	CSVLGQGKETQYF
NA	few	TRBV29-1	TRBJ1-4	TGCAGCGTTGGCAGACAGACCGGTGAAAAACTGTTTTTT	CSVGRQTGEKLFF
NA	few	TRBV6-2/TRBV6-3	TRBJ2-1	TGTGCCAGCAGTTCCCTCAACAGGGCGTACTCCTACAATGAGCAGTTCTTC	CASSSLNRAYSYNEQFF
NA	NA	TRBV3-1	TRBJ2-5	TGTGCCAGCACGGGGCAGGGAGAGACCCAGTACTTC	CASTGQGETQYF
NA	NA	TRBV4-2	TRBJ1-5	TGTGCCAGCAGCCAAGATTGGTTCGCGGGCAATCAGCCCCAGCATTTT	CASSQDWFAGNQPQHF